The 14 T cell receptor beta chains listed next were all sequenced from one sample in a study of cytomegalovirus exposure and HLA in healthy donors. The PCR ran on 60 Vbeta and 13 Jbeta primers. The table came from immunoSEQ multiplex PCR; TCRdb's copy has only in-frame clones and leaves some out. The table has roughly 120,000 clones, about 85% seen once; the top ten hold more than 0.2%. Sample: PBMCs. The source of these receptors is a man aged 50 to 60 in good health and CMV-seronegative.

The chain uses TRBV21-1 and TRBJ2-7; the table's D call TRBD1 went unverified against the DNA. TRBV21-1 is shown as a pseudogene. The CDR3 length is 15 residues. The CDR3 region is CASSPEGQGAREQYF. CDR3 DNA sequence: TGTGCCAGCAGCCCGGAAGGACAGGGGGCTCGCGAGCAGTACTTC.

This chain uses TRBV4-1 with TRBJ2-2; a weak D match, TRBD2 (6 bases). From germline, CDR1 is MGHRA and CDR2 YSYEKL. V gave up 0 bases and J gave up 0 bases, with 8 bases separating them. The CDR3 extends over 16 amino acids. The CDR3 sequence: CASSQEPGANTGELFF. CDR3 sequence (DNA): TGCGCCAGCAGCCAAGAACCGGGGGCGAACACCGGGGAGCTGTTTTTT.

The V call is TRBV30, the J call TRBJ2-2, with 12 bases identical to TRBD2. Germline V gene data show CDR1 as GTSNPN and CDR2 as SVGIG (reference sequence). The CDR3 extends over 16 amino acids. V lost 4 bases, J lost 3 bases, and 6 bases stayed unmatched. The CDR3 region is CAWIPSGGADTGELFF. The CDR3, as DNA: TGTGCCTGGATCCCTAGCGGGGGGGCCGACACCGGGGAGCTGTTTTTT.

This clone was observed a handful of times. The chain recombines TRBV5-4 with TRBJ1-1, with 10 bases matching TRBD1. With 0 bases clipped from V and 0 bases from J, the junction kept 5 bases outside the gene matches. The CDR3 is 17 amino acids. Germline V gene data show CDR1 as SGHNT and CDR2 as YYREEE (reference sequence). The DNA of the CDR3 is TGTGCCAGCAGCTTGGCCGCGGACAGGGGGATGAACACTGAAGCTTTCTTT. It is translated as CASSLAADRGMNTEAFF.

V gene TRBV11-1 combines with J gene TRBJ2-7; TRBD2 is a possible D gene (5 bases). This CDR3 comprises 14 residues. Trimming took off 1 base at V and 3 bases at J, with 10 bases between the two ends. The germline CDR1 and CDR2 sequences are SGHAT and FQDESV (reference sequence). For the CDR3, the DNA is TGTGCCAGCAGCTTAGAACTGGGAGTCTACGAGCAGTACTTC. Translating gives CASSLELGVYEQYF.

The V gene is TRBV5-1, the J gene TRBJ2-7; the match to TRBD2 covers 11 bases. The CDR3 loop spans 13 amino acids. CDR1 is SGHRS, CDR2 YFSETQ, per germline. With 4 bases clipped from V and 6 bases from J, the junction kept 3 bases outside the gene matches. CDR3 loop: CASSHGTSGEQYF. DNA of the CDR3: TGCGCCAGCAGCCACGGGACTAGCGGCGAGCAGTACTTC. Drawing the rest from reference TRBV5-1 and TRBJ2-7, the complete variable domain is KAGVTQTPRYLIKTRGQQVTLSCSPISGHRSVSWYQQTPGQGLQFLFEYFSETQRNKGNFPGRFSGRQFSNSRSEMNVSTLELGDSALYLCASSHGTSGEQYFGPGTRLTVT.

The rearrangement links TRBV9 to TRBJ2-1; 7 bases are a match to TRBD1. The germline CDR1 and CDR2 sequences are SGDLS and YYNGEE. The trim removed 4 bases at V and 1 base at J, leaving 5 bases unmatched. This CDR3 region has 15 residues. The CDR3 sequence: CASSPRGQSYNEQFF. The DNA for the CDR3 is TGTGCCAGCAGCCCCCGGGGACAGTCCTACAATGAGCAGTTCTTC.

The chain couples TRBV7-9 to TRBJ2-3; D possibly corresponds to TRBD1 (6 bases). The V end was cut by 6 bases, the J end by 2 bases, with 15 bases between. CDR1 is SEHNR and CDR2 is FQNEAQ in the germline V gene (reference sequence). The CDR3 is 15 residues long. The CDR3 reads CASSLDGDITDTQYF. The CDR3 nucleotides are TGTGCCAGCAGTCTAGACGGGGACATCACAGATACGCAGTATTTT.

This clone was detected only a few times. The chain couples TRBV5-1 to TRBJ2-2; D is perhaps TRBD1 (6 bases). CDR3 size: 17 residues. Between the trimmed V and J ends, which lost 1 base and 0 bases, there was a span of 13 bases. Germline V CDR1 and CDR2: SGHRS, YFSETQ. CDR3 nucleotide sequence: TGCGCCAGCAGCTTGAAACAGGGCAGGACGAACACCGGGGAGCTGTTTTTT. Protein product: CASSLKQGRTNTGELFF.

The chain couples TRBV7-3 to TRBJ2-4; no clear D. The CDR3 totals 12 residues. Germline V gives CDR1 SGHTA, CDR2 FQGTGA. V lost 5 bases and J 6 bases, leaving 8 bases between the germline ends. This chain's CDR3 is CASSPGPNIQYF. In DNA, the CDR3 is TGTGCCAGCAGCCCTGGGCCAAACATTCAGTACTTC.

The table lists this clone with a count of one. The chain carries TRBV27 and TRBJ2-7, with D perhaps matching TRBD1 (6 bases). CDR1 and CDR2 (germline): MNHEY, SMNVEV (reference sequence). This CDR3 region has 15 residues. Trimming took 5 bases from V and 4 from J, leaving 18 bases between them. The CDR3 sequence: CASSGHGTPAYEQYF. The CDR3, as DNA: TGTGCCAGCAGTGGCCACGGGACACCTGCATACGAGCAGTACTTC.

In DNA, the CDR3 is TGTGCCAGCAGCCAAAACAGGGGAAGCAATCAGCCCCAGCATTTT. Encoded protein: CASSQNRGSNQPQHF. This chain links TRBV7-3 with TRBJ1-5; 7 positions match TRBD1. Germline V lookup: CDR1 SGHTA, CDR2 FQGTGA. The CDR3 length is 15 residues. The junction had 5 bases not matched to a gene; V was cut back by 5 bases and J by 1 base.

The genes are TRBV4-1 and TRBJ2-7; D possibly corresponds to TRBD2 (5 bases). Germline V gene sequence: CDR1 MGHRA, CDR2 YSYEKL. Trimming cost V 0 bases and J 7 bases, with 16 bases left between them. CDR3 length: 15 residues. The CDR3 is CASSQETSGAREQYF. The CDR3 nucleotides are TGCGCCAGCAGCCAAGAGACGAGCGGAGCTCGGGAGCAGTACTTC.

The CDR3 DNA reads TGTGCCAGCAGTTACCGGGACACAAATTCACCCCTCCACTTT. Translation gives CASSYRDTNSPLHF. The chain carries TRBV6-5 and TRBJ1-6, with a weak D call TRBD1 (6 bases). The CDR3 extends over 14 amino acids. CDR1 is MNHEY and CDR2 is SVGAGI in the germline V gene. Trimming stripped 2 bases from V and 7 bases from J, with 9 bases between.